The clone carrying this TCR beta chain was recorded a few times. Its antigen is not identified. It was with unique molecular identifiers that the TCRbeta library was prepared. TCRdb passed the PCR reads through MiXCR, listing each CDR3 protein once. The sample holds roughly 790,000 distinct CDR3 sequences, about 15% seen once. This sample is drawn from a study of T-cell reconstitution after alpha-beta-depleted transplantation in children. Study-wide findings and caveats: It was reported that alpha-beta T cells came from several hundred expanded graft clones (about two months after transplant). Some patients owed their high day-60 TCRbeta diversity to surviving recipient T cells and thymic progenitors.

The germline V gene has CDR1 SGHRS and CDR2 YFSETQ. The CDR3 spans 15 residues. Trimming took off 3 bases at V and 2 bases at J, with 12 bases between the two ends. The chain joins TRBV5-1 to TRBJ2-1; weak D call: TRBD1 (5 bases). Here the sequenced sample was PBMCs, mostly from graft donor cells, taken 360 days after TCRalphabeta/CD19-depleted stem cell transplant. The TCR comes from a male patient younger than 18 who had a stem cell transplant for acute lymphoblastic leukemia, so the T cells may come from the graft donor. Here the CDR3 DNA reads TGCGCCAGCAGCTCGGTAAGGGGAACCTACAATGAGCAGTTCTTC. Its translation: CASSSVRGTYNEQFF.